The rows below give T cell receptor beta chains drawn from one sample of a study of T-cell memory formation after mild COVID-19. Each CDR3 protein gets one entry after TCRdb re-called the 5' RACE reads with MiXCR. The sample has 300,000 or so distinct CDR3 sequences; around a sixth are singletons. The sequenced sample was PBMCs or a T cell subset sorted from them (not recorded which). The receptors here all came from a young man who had mild COVID-19 (a few samples of this study predate the infection). Cell type and time point are not known. The CDR3 runs from the conserved cysteine through the conserved F or W. D genes are given only for firm matches. Where a row states a size, it is once, few, many or the class of an expanded clone; other rows omit it.

v_call	j_call	clone_size	d_call	cdr3_aa	cdr3_nt
TRBV20-1	TRBJ2-5	few	TRBD1	CSATRQGSMETQYF	TGCAGTGCTACTAGACAGGGATCGATGGAGACCCAGTACTTC
TRBV7-6	TRBJ1-6	few	-	CASSPQAETSYNSPLHF	TGTGCCAGCAGCCCCCAGGCCGAGACCTCCTATAATTCACCCCTCCACTTT
TRBV7-2	TRBJ1-5	-	-	CASSLGGAGVNQPQHF	TGTGCCAGCAGCTTAGGGGGAGCGGGAGTCAATCAGCCCCAGCATTTT
TRBV6-5	TRBJ1-6	-	-	CASSDRRNSPLHF	TGTGCCAGCAGCGACAGGAGGAATTCACCCCTCCACTTT
TRBV11-3	TRBJ2-1	-	TRBD2	CASSYPSGGGEQFF	TGTGCCAGCAGCTACCCCAGCGGGGGGGGTGAGCAGTTCTTC
TRBV12-3/TRBV12-4	TRBJ1-1	-	-	CASSFLGSEAFF	TGTGCCAGCAGTTTCTTAGGGAGTGAAGCTTTCTTT
TRBV7-2	TRBJ1-5	-	-	CASSVERGRNQSQHF	TGTGCCAGCAGCGTAGAACGGGGGCGTAATCAGTCCCAGCATTTT
TRBV7-6	TRBJ2-2	-	-	CASSIPTGSNRELFF	TGTGCCAGCAGCATTCCTACCGGGAGCAACCGGGAGCTGTTTTTT
TRBV12-3/TRBV12-4	TRBJ1-6	few	-	CASSWEVNSPLHF	TGTGCCAGCAGTTGGGAAGTTAATTCACCCCTCCACTTT
TRBV7-2	TRBJ1-2	many	-	CASSPDYGYTF	TGTGCCAGCAGCCCCGACTATGGCTACACCTTC
TRBV20-1	TRBJ2-5	few	TRBD1	CSAEKGAYQETQYF	TGCAGTGCTGAGAAGGGGGCGTACCAAGAGACCCAGTACTTC
TRBV5-1	TRBJ2-1	-	TRBD2	CASSPGTSGVYNEQFF	TGCGCCAGCAGCCCAGGGACTAGCGGGGTTTACAATGAGCAGTTCTTC
TRBV11-2	TRBJ1-2	-	-	CASSSSGPNYGYTF	TGTGCCAGCAGCTCGTCGGGGCCCAACTATGGCTACACCTTC
TRBV5-4	TRBJ2-1	-	-	CASSRGWGPKSYNEQFF	TGTGCCAGCAGCCGTGGCTGGGGGCCCAAGTCCTACAATGAGCAGTTCTTC
TRBV12-3/TRBV12-4	TRBJ1-1	-	-	CASSPQAGTGTEAFF	TGTGCCAGCAGCCCTCAGGCCGGGACGGGCACTGAAGCTTTCTTT
TRBV7-8	TRBJ2-3	few	TRBD2	CASSFSGGLTDTQYF	TGTGCCAGCAGCTTTAGCGGGGGACTCACAGATACGCAGTATTTT
TRBV24-1	TRBJ2-5	-	-	CATSDSSRYQETQYF	TGTGCCACCAGTGATTCCTCCAGGTACCAAGAGACCCAGTACTTC
TRBV7-2	TRBJ2-3	-	-	CASSLPSRDTQYF	TGTGCCAGCAGCCTCCCCAGTCGCGATACGCAGTATTTT
TRBV7-9	TRBJ2-3	-	TRBD2	CASSPLNSGGPDTQYF	TGTGCCAGCAGCCCCCTTAATAGCGGGGGCCCAGATACGCAGTATTTT
TRBV10-1	TRBJ1-1	few	-	CASRENAGHQVNTEAFF	TGCGCCAGCAGAGAGAACGCGGGTCACCAAGTCAACACTGAAGCTTTCTTT
TRBV24-1	TRBJ1-1	-	-	CATSEAGEAFF	TGTGCCACCAGTGAGGCAGGCGAAGCTTTCTTT
TRBV5-5	TRBJ1-2	few	-	CASSWASANYGYTF	TGTGCCAGCAGCTGGGCGTCAGCTAACTATGGCTACACCTTC
TRBV12-3/TRBV12-4	TRBJ2-1	-	-	CASSFGELEQFF	TGTGCCAGCAGTTTTGGGGAACTGGAGCAGTTCTTC
TRBV6-6	TRBJ1-1	few	-	CASRLDGNTEAFF	TGTGCCAGCAGACTGGACGGCAACACTGAAGCTTTCTTT
TRBV9	TRBJ1-2	-	-	CASSVAQGNYGYTF	TGTGCCAGCAGCGTAGCGCAGGGAAACTATGGCTACACCTTC
TRBV12-3/TRBV12-4	TRBJ1-2	-	-	CASSSSWGYTF	TGTGCCAGCAGTTCCAGTTGGGGCTACACCTTC
TRBV5-1	TRBJ2-3	many	TRBD2	CASSLLWTSNWADTQYF	TGCGCCAGCAGCTTGTTGTGGACTAGCAATTGGGCAGATACGCAGTATTTT
TRBV7-2	TRBJ2-3	-	-	CASNWLATDTQYF	TGTGCCAGCAATTGGCTAGCGACAGATACGCAGTATTTT
TRBV2	TRBJ1-1	-	-	CASSVTGGGFSEAFF	TGTGCCAGCAGTGTTACTGGGGGAGGATTCTCTGAAGCTTTCTTT
TRBV27	TRBJ2-5	many	-	CASSRGRRQETQYF	TGTGCCAGCAGTCGAGGGCGTAGGCAAGAGACCCAGTACTTC
TRBV15	TRBJ1-4	-	-	CATSTSEGEGEKLFF	TGTGCCACCAGCACCTCGGAAGGGGAGGGGGAAAAACTGTTTTTT
TRBV20-1	TRBJ2-6	few	-	CSARASSGANVLTF	TGCAGTGCTAGAGCATCATCAGGGGCCAACGTCCTGACTTTC
TRBV7-2	TRBJ2-3	-	-	CASSLLKVSTDTQYF	TGTGCCAGCAGCCTCCTGAAGGTTAGCACAGATACGCAGTATTTT
TRBV5-1	TRBJ1-1	few	TRBD1	CASRDRETEAFF	TGCGCCAGCAGGGACAGGGAAACTGAAGCTTTCTTT
TRBV7-6	TRBJ1-1	-	-	CASSRAPTNTEAFF	TGTGCCAGCAGCCGAGCCCCGACGAACACTGAAGCTTTCTTT
TRBV12-3/TRBV12-4	TRBJ2-3	few	-	CASSFGTAAYF	TGTGCCAGCAGTTTCGGGACCGCAGCGTATTTT
TRBV5-6	TRBJ2-5	-	TRBD2	CASSSSPAGGPTGIFEETQYF	TGTGCCAGCAGCTCCTCCCCAGCGGGGGGACCTACGGGGATCTTTGAAGAGACCCAGTACTTC
TRBV4-3	TRBJ2-1	many	-	CASSLRPPRPVMVEQFF	TGCGCCAGCAGCCTAAGACCGCCGCGCCCGGTGATGGTTGAGCAGTTCTTC
TRBV7-2	TRBJ1-5	few	-	CASSSNPQGQPQHF	TGTGCCAGCAGCTCCAACCCTCAGGGTCAGCCCCAGCATTTT
TRBV7-6	TRBJ1-4	few	-	CASSLSPGNVATNEKLFF	TGTGCCAGCAGCTTGTCTCCGGGAAATGTTGCAACTAATGAAAAACTGTTTTTT
TRBV19	TRBJ1-1	-	TRBD1	CASSIEAGGATEAFF	TGTGCCAGTAGTATAGAGGCAGGGGGTGCCACTGAAGCTTTCTTT
TRBV12-3/TRBV12-4	TRBJ2-3	few	-	CASSLRSHTDTQYF	TGTGCCAGCAGTTTAAGATCCCACACAGATACGCAGTATTTT
TRBV20-1	TRBJ2-7	few	-	CSAVDRYYEQYF	TGCAGTGCTGTGGACCGATACTACGAGCAGTACTTC
TRBV20-1	TRBJ2-5	-	TRBD1	CSASGQGETQYF	TGCAGTGCTAGTGGACAGGGGGAGACCCAGTACTTC
TRBV24-1	TRBJ2-3	-	-	CATGLGDTQYF	TGTGCCACCGGGCTGGGGGATACGCAGTATTTT
TRBV5-1	TRBJ2-3	-	TRBD2	CASSLATGGGIDTQYF	TGCGCCAGCAGCTTGGCGACTGGCGGGGGGATTGATACGCAGTATTTT
TRBV20-1	TRBJ1-2	few	-	CSARDLSGGYTF	TGCAGTGCTAGAGATCTCTCCGGTGGCTACACCTTC
TRBV6-1	TRBJ1-5	few	-	CASSEWQGGNQPQHF	TGTGCCAGCAGTGAATGGCAGGGAGGCAATCAGCCCCAGCATTTT
TRBV24-1	TRBJ2-7	-	TRBD1	CATSDSFTGTGVYEQYF	TGTGCCACCAGTGATTCTTTTACCGGGACAGGGGTCTACGAGCAGTACTTC
TRBV7-9	TRBJ1-1	-	-	CASSLGGDPEAFF	TGTGCCAGCAGCTTGGGGGGGGATCCTGAAGCTTTCTTT